The next 13 T cell receptor beta chains were all read from a single sample in a study of molecular identifiers for immune sequencing clone quantification. TCRdb reprocessed the PCR reads via MiXCR and lists one record per CDR3 protein. The sample lists about 510,000 distinct CDR3 sequences, about 25% occurring once. The material sequenced was naive CD8+ T cells from blood, with Jurkat cell RNA spiked in. Subset in this sample: FACS-sorted CD8+CD4-CCR7+CD45RA+ naive T cells. These receptors were collected from a human donor in good health. Some libraries in this study had Jurkat cell RNA spiked in.

The table lists this clonotype with a count of one. The chain employs TRBV6-2 or TRBV6-3 and TRBJ2-7, with 7 positions matching TRBD2. Unmatched junction bases numbered 8, after V lost 7 bases and J lost 5 bases. Germline V lookup: CDR1 MNHEY, CDR2 SVGEGT. The CDR3 loop spans 13 amino acids. The CDR3 sequence is CASNFGTTHEQYF. The CDR3, as DNA: TGTGCCAGCAACTTCGGGACTACTCACGAGCAGTACTTC.

At least ten counts were recorded for this clonotype. The CDR3 loop is CATMAGAGVTDTQYF. CDR3 DNA sequence: TGTGCCACCATGGCAGGGGCTGGAGTCACAGATACGCAGTATTTT. The V gene is TRBV24-1, the J gene TRBJ2-3, with D maybe TRBD1 (6 bases). CDR3 length equals 15 residues. V was clipped by 8 bases and J by 2 bases, with 16 bases between them. Germline V gene lookup returns CDR1 KGHDR and CDR2 SFDVKD.

This chain connects TRBV5-5 to TRBJ2-5; D not certain. The CDR3 is made up of 14 amino acids. Per the germline V gene, CDR1 is SGHKS and CDR2 is YYEKEE (reference sequence). V lost 0 bases, J lost 2 bases, and 8 bases lay in between. The CDR3 DNA follows: TGTGCCAGCAGCTTGGAATCTAGTCAAGAGACCCAGTACTTC. Its protein is CASSLESSQETQYF.

CDR3 bases: TGTGCCAGCAGCCAAGAAGGACTCCCGTACCAAGAGACCCAGTACTTC. Amino acids: CASSQEGLPYQETQYF. The gene calls are TRBV3-1 and TRBJ2-5, with D perhaps matching TRBD2 (5 bases). The CDR3 consists of 16 residues. The germline V gene encodes CDR1 LGHDT and CDR2 YNNKEL (reference sequence). Trimming shortened V by 0 bases and J by 0 bases, and 11 bases separated the two germline ends.

This clonotype was detected a few times. The V call is TRBV28, the J call TRBJ2-1; D is undetermined. The ends were cut back, 2 bases at V and 9 bases at J, with 5 bases in the middle. Per the germline V gene, CDR1 is MDHEN and CDR2 is SYDVKM. This CDR3 comprises 11 residues. CDR3 loop: CASSLSPEQFF. The CDR3 DNA reads as TGTGCCAGCAGTTTAAGCCCTGAGCAGTTCTTC. The variable domain in full, with the rest retrieved from reference TRBV28 and TRBJ2-1, is DVKVTQSSRYLVKRTGEKVFLECVQDMDHENMFWYRQDPGLGLRLIYFSYDVKMKEKGDIPEGYSVSREKKERFSLILESASTNQTSMYLCASSLSPEQFFGPGTRLTVL.

A few counts support this clonotype. The conserved closing phenylalanine or tryptophan is absent in this CDR3, likely reflecting a read error. The gene calls are TRBV20-1 and TRBJ1-6, with D tentatively TRBD1 (6 bases). Germline values: CDR1 DFQATT, CDR2 SNEGSKA (reference sequence). The V end lost 5 bases, the J end lost 5 bases, and 19 bases lay between the germline ends. This CDR3 has 16 amino acids. The CDR3 loop is CSALPPGQFHNSPLHL. CDR3 nucleotide sequence: TGCAGTGCTCTCCCTCCCGGACAGTTCCATAATTCACCCCTCCACCTT.

A note on this clonotype: With a much larger clone just one base away, this may be a read error. Likely a read error: the CDR3 ends without its conserved phenylalanine or tryptophan. The chain joins TRBV15 to TRBJ2-6; 8 bases are a match to TRBD1. The V and J ends lost 3 bases and 1 base, in that order; junction bases with no gene match: 5. Looked up from germline, CDR1 is LNHNV and CDR2 is YYDKDF (reference sequence). The CDR3 extends over 17 amino acids. For the CDR3, the DNA is TGTGCCACCAGCAGCGACAGGGGCCAATCTGGGGCCAACGTCCTGACTCTC. This translates into CATSSDRGQSGANVLTL.

The sample holds a few counts of this clonotype. The V call is TRBV6-5, the J call TRBJ2-7; 9 bases line up with TRBD1. Germline V gene data show CDR1 as MNHEY and CDR2 as SVGAGI. The CDR3 is 15 amino acids. After removal of 3 bases from V and 0 bases from J, the junction contained 3 bases not matched to a gene. CDR3 nucleotides: TGTGCCAGCAGTTATGGACAGGGGTTCTCCTACGAGCAGTACTTC. Its translation is CASSYGQGFSYEQYF.

This chain uses TRBV4-3 with TRBJ1-1, with D perhaps TRBD1 (6 bases). Per germline, CDR1 LGHNA and CDR2 YSLEER. This CDR3 contains 14 residues. Between the trimmed V and J ends, which lost 5 bases and 3 bases, there was a span of 13 bases. The CDR3: CASSSDQGYTEAFF. The CDR3 nucleotides are TGCGCCAGCAGCTCCGATCAGGGGTACACTGAAGCTTTCTTT.

About this clonotype: One end of the junction does not line up with germline, which may come from a read error. The chain has TRBV2 and TRBJ2-7, with D maybe TRBD1 (6 bases). The CDR3 sequence is 13 residues long. Germline V gene data show CDR1 as SNHLY and CDR2 as FYNNEI. CDR3 DNA sequence: TGTGCCAGCGGTGAATGGGGGCCCCACGAGCAGTACTTC. Residues: CASGEWGPHEQYF.

A note on this clonotype: A read error may explain this, as a much larger clone is one base away. The CDR3 end shows no conserved phenylalanine or tryptophan, and so a read error is likely. V and J are TRBV6-5 and TRBJ1-4; no firm D call. CDR1 MNHEY and CDR2 SVGAGI come from the germline V gene. V lost 0 bases, J lost 0 bases, and 11 bases lay in between. This CDR3 region has 17 residues. DNA for the CDR3: TGTGCCAGCAGTTACTCGACCCTCATAGCAACTAATGAAAAACTGTTTTCT. It yields the protein CASSYSTLIATNEKLFS.

The V gene is TRBV6-5, the J gene TRBJ1-1, with D hard to call. Trimming cost V 0 bases and J 1 base, with 9 bases left between them. The CDR3 covers 15 residues. Germline V CDR1 and CDR2: MNHEY, SVGAGI. CDR3 loop: CASSYSAGTNTEAFF. The CDR3 region has the DNA TGTGCCAGCAGTTACTCCGCAGGAACGAACACTGAAGCTTTCTTT.

The chain carries TRBV9 and TRBJ2-1; D gene unclear. This CDR3 has 13 residues. Germline V CDR1 and CDR2: SGDLS, YYNGEE. V was clipped by 0 bases and J by 9 bases, with 10 bases between them. CDR3 coding DNA: TGTGCCAGCAGCGTAGTAAGTCCGGGTGAGCAGTTCTTC. The encoded protein is CASSVVSPGEQFF.